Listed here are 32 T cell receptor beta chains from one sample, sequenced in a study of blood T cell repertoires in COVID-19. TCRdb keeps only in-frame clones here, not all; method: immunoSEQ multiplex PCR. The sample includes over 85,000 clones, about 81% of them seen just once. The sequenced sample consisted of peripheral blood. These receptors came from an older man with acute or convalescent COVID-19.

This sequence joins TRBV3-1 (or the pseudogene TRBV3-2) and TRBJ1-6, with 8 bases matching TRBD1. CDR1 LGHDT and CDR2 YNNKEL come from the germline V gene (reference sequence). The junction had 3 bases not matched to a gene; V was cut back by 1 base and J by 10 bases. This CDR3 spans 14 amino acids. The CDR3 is CASSQGQGRSPLHF. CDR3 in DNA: TGTGCCAGCAGCCAAGGACAGGGGAGATCACCCCTCCACTTT.

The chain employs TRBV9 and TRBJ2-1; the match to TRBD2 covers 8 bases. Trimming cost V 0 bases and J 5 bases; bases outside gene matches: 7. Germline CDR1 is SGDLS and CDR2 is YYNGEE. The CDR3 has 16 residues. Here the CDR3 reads CASSVATTSGHNEQFF. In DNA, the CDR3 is TGTGCCAGCAGCGTAGCTACCACTAGCGGACACAATGAGCAGTTCTTC.

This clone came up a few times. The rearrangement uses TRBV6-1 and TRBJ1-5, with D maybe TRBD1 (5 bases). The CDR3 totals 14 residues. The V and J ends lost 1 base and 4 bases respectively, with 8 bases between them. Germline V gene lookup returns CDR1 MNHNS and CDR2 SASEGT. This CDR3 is CASSEGGQNQPQHF. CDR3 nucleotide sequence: TGTGCCAGCAGTGAAGGGGGCCAAAATCAGCCCCAGCATTTT.

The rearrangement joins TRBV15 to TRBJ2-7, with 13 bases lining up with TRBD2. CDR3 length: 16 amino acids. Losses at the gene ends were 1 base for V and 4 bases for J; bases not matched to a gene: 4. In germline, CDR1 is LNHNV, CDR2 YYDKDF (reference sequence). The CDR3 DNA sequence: TGTGCCACCAGCAGAGGACTAGCGGGAGGTTGGTACGAGCAGTACTTC. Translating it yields CATSRGLAGGWYEQYF.

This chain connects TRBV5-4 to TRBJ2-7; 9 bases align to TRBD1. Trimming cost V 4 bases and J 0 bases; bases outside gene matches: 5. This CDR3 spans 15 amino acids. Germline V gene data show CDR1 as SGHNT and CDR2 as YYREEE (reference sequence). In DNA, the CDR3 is TGTGCCAGCAGCAAGCGACAGGGGGGCTCCTACGAGCAGTACTTC. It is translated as CASSKRQGGSYEQYF. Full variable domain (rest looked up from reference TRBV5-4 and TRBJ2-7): ETGVTQSPTHLIKTRGQQVTLRCSSQSGHNTVSWYQQALGQGPQFIFQYYREEENGRGNFPPRFSGLQFPNYSSELNVNALELDDSALYLCASSKRQGGSYEQYFGPGTRLTVT.

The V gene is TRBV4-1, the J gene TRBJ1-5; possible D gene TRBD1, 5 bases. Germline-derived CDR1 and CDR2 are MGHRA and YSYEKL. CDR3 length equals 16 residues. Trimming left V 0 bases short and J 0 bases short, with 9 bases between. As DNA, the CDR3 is TGCGCCAGCAGCCAAGAACGGCAGGGTAGCAATCAGCCCCAGCATTTT. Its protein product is CASSQERQGSNQPQHF.

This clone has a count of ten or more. The CDR3 loop is CAWSGTPRHKLAFF. The CDR3 DNA reads as TGTGCCTGGAGTGGGACACCTCGACACAAACTAGCTTTCTTT. The chain recombines TRBV30 with TRBJ1-1; D might be TRBD1 (5 bases). This CDR3 has 14 residues. The V gene lost 1 base and the J gene lost 10 bases, with 19 bases spanning the gap. The germline gives CDR1 GTSNPN, CDR2 SVGIG (reference sequence). The full variable domain, rest sourced from reference TRBV30 and TRBJ1-1, is SQTIHQWPATLVQPVGSPLSLECTVEGTSNPNLYWYRQAAGRGLQLLFYSVGIGQISSEVPQNLSASRPQDRQFILSSKKLLLSDSGFYLCAWSGTPRHKLAFFGQGTRLTVV.

This CDR3 is CASKWGGMNTEAFF. DNA of the CDR3: TGTGCCAGCAAATGGGGGGGGATGAACACTGAAGCTTTCTTT. This sequence joins TRBV27 and TRBJ1-1; D perhaps matches TRBD1 (5 bases). Germline CDR1 MNHEY, CDR2 SMNVEV (reference sequence). Trimming stripped 7 bases from V and 0 bases from J, with 12 bases between. The CDR3 sequence is 14 residues long.

CDR3 sequence: CATSVGDTVQETQYF. The CDR3, as DNA: TGTGCCACCAGTGTTGGGGACACTGTGCAAGAGACCCAGTACTTC. The chain joins TRBV24-1 to TRBJ2-5; D may be TRBD1 (6 bases). CDR3 size: 15 residues. V lost 5 bases to trimming and J lost 2 bases, with 14 bases between them. Germline V lookup: CDR1 KGHDR, CDR2 SFDVKD.

CDR3 DNA: TGTGCCAGCAGTGAAGGGGGTGGGGCCCCATATAATTCACCCCTCCACTTT. Translating gives CASSEGGGAPYNSPLHF. The chain is built from TRBV2 and TRBJ1-6; weak D call: TRBD1 (5 bases). CDR3 length: 17 amino acids. V lost 1 base to trimming and J lost 4 bases, with 14 bases between them. The germline gives CDR1 SNHLY, CDR2 FYNNEI.

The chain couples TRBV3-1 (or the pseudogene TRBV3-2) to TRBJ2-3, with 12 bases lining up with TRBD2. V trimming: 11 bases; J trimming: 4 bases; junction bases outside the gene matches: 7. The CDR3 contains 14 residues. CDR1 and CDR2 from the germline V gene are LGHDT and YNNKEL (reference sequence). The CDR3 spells CALNGLAGSDTQYF. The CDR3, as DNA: TGTGCCCTTAACGGACTAGCGGGGTCAGATACGCAGTATTTT.

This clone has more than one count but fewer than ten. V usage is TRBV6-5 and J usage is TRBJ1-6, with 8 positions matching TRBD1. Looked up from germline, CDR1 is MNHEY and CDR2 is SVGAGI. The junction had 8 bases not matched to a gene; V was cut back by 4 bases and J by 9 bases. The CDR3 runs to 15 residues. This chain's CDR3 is CASSLDGQGGSPLHF. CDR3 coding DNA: TGTGCCAGCAGTTTGGATGGACAGGGAGGTTCACCCCTCCACTTT.

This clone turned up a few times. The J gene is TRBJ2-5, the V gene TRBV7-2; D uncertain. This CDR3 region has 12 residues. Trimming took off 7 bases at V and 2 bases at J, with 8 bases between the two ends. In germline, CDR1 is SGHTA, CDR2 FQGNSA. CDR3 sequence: CASIRNQETQYF. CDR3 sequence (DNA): TGTGCCAGCATCCGTAATCAAGAGACCCAGTACTTC.

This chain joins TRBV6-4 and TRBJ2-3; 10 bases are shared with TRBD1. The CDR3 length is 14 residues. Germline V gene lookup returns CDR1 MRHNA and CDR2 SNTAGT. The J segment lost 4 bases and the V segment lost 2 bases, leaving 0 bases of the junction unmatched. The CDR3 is CASSDGQGADTQYF. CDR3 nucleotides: TGTGCCAGCAGTGACGGACAGGGGGCAGATACGCAGTATTTT.

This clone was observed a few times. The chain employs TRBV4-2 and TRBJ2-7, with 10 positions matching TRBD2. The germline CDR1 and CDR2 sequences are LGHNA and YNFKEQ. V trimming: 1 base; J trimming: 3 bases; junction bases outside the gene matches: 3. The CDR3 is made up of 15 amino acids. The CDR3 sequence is CASSQGLAGDYEQYF. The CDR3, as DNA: TGTGCCAGCAGCCAAGGTCTAGCGGGAGACTACGAGCAGTACTTC.

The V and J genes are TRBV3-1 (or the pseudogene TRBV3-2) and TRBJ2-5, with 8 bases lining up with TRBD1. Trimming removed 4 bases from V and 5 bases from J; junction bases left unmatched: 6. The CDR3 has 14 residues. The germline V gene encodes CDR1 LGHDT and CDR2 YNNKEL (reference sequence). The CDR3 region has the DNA TGTGCCAGCAGCCCGCGGACAGGGATGGAGACCCAGTACTTC. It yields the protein CASSPRTGMETQYF.

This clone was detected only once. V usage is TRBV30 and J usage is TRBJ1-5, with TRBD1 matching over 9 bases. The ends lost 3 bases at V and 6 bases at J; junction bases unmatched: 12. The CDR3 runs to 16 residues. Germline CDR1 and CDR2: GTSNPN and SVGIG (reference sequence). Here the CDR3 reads CAWSDWTGDGGQPQHF. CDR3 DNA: TGTGCCTGGAGCGACTGGACAGGGGACGGGGGTCAGCCCCAGCATTTT.

CDR3 region: CASSQVGGTGELFF. CDR3 nucleotide sequence: TGCGCCAGCAGCCAAGTCGGGGGCACCGGGGAGCTGTTTTTT. J is TRBJ2-2 and V is TRBV4-3, with D possibly matching TRBD2 (6 bases). V was trimmed by 1 base and J by 4 bases, leaving 7 bases between them. The germline gives CDR1 LGHNA, CDR2 YSLEER. The CDR3 contains 14 residues.

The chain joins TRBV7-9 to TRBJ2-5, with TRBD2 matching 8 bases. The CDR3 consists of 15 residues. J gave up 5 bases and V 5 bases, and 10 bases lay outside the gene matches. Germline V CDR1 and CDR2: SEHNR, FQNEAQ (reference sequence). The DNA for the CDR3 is TGTGCCAGCAGCACTGAGCGGGAGAGGGATGAGACCCAGTACTTC. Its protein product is CASSTERERDETQYF.

CDR3 sequence reads: CASSTGQGANTGELFF. The CDR3 DNA is TGCGCCAGCAGCACGGGACAGGGCGCGAACACCGGGGAGCTGTTTTTT. This chain connects TRBV5-1 to TRBJ2-2; 9 nucleotides agree with TRBD1. J gave up 0 bases and V 4 bases, and 4 bases lay outside the gene matches. This CDR3 has 16 residues. Germline CDR1 is SGHRS and CDR2 is YFSETQ.

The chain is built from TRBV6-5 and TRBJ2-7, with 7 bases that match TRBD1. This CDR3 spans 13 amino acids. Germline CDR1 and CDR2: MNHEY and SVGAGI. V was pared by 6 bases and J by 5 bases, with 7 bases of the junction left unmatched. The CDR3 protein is CASRTTGKDEQYF. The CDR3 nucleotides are TGTGCCAGCAGGACGACAGGGAAAGACGAGCAGTACTTC.

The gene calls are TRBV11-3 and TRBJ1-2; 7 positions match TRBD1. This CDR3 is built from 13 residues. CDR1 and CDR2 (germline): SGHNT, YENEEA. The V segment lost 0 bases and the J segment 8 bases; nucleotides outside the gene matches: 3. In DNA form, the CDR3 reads TGTGCCAGCAGCTTAGAAAGGGGGCGAGGCTACACCTTC. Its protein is CASSLERGRGYTF.

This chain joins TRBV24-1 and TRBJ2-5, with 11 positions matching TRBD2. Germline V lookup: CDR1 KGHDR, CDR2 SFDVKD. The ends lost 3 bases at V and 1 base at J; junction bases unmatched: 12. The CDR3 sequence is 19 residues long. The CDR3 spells CATSDTGLAEKGAQETQYF. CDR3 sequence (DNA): TGTGCCACCAGTGATACGGGACTAGCGGAGAAGGGGGCCCAAGAGACCCAGTACTTC.

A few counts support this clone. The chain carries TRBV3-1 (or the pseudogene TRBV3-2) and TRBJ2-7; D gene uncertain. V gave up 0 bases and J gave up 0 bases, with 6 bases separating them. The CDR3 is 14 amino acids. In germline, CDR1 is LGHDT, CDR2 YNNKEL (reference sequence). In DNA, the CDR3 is TGTGCCAGCAGCCAAGATCACTTCTCCTACGAGCAGTACTTC. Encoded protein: CASSQDHFSYEQYF.

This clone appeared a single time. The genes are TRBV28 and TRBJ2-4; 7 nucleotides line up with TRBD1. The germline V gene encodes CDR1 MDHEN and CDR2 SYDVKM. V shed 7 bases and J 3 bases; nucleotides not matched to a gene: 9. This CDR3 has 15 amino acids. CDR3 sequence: CASTQQGGGKNIQYF. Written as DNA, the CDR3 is TGTGCCAGCACCCAACAAGGGGGCGGCAAAAACATTCAGTACTTC.

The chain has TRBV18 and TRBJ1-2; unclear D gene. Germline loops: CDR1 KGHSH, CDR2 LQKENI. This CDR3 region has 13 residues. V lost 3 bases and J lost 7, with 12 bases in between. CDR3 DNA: TGTGCCAGCTCACCGGCCCTGACTTCTGGCTACACCTTC. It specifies CASSPALTSGYTF.

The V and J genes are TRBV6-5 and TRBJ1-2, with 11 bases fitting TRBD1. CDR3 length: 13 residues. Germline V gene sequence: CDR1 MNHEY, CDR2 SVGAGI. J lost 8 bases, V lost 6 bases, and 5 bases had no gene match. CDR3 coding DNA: TGTGCCAGCAGCTGGGGACAGGGGGTCGGCTACACCTTC. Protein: CASSWGQGVGYTF.

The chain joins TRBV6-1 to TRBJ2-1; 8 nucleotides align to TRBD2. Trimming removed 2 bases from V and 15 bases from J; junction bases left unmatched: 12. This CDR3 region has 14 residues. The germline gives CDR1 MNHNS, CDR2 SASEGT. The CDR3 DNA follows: TGTGCCAGCAGTGAAAGTCTAGCGGGCCTGACGGGGTTCTTC. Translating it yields CASSESLAGLTGFF.

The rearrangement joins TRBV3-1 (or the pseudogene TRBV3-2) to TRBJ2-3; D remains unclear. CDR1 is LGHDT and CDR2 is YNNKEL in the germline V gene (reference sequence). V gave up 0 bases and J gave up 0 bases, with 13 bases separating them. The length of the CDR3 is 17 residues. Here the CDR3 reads CASSQEPPGFSTDTQYF. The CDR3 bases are TGTGCCAGCAGCCAAGAACCGCCCGGGTTTAGCACAGATACGCAGTATTTT.

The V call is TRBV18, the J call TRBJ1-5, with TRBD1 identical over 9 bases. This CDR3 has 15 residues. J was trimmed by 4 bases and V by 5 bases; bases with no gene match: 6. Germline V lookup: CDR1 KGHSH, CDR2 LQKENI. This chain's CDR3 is CASSTNGQGNQPQHF. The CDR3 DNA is TGTGCCAGCTCAACCAACGGACAGGGGAATCAGCCCCAGCATTTT.

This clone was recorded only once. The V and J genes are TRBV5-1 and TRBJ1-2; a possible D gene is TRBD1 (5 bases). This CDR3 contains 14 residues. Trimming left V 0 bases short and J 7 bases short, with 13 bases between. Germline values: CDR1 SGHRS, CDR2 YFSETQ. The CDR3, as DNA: TGCGCCAGCAGCTTGGGGACACTCGAAGGTGGCTACACCTTC. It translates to CASSLGTLEGGYTF.

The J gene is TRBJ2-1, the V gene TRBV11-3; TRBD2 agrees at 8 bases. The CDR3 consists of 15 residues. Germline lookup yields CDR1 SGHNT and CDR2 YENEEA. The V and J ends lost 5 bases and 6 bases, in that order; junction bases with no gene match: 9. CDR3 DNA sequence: TGTGCCAGCAGCACGTCGGGACTAGGGTCCAATGAGCAGTTCTTC. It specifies CASSTSGLGSNEQFF.